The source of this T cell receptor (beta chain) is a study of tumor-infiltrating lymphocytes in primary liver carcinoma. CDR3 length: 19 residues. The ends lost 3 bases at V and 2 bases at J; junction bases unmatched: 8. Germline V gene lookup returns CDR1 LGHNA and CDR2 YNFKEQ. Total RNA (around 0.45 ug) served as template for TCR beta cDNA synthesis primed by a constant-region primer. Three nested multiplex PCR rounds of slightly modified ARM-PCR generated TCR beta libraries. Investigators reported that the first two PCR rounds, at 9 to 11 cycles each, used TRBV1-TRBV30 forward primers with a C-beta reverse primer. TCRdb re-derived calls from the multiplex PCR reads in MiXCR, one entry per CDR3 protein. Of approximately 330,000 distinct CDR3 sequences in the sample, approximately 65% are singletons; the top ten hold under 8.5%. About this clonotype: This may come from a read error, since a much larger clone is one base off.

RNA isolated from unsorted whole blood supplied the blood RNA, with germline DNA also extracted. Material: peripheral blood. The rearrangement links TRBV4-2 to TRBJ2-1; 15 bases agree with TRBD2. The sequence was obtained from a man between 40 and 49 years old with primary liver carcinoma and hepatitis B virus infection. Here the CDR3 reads CASSHGLAGGPNTYNEQFF. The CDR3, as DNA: TGTGCCAGCAGCCATGGACTAGCGGGAGGGCCGAACACCTACAATGAGCAGTTCTTC.